In its sample, the clone carrying this T cell receptor (beta chain) was seen once. This record comes from a study of blood T cell repertoires in COVID-19. The wider study: T cells, B-cell-depleted T cells, or PBMCs provided the cDNA or gDNA that served as material.

The J segment lost 5 bases and the V segment lost 4 bases, leaving 11 bases of the junction unmatched. Per the germline V gene, CDR1 is SGHNT and CDR2 is YYREEE (reference sequence). The CDR3 contains 15 residues. Source study methods: Nucleated cell counts were estimated from reference gene primer amplification. Using immunoSEQ multiplex PCR, the repertoire was profiled, and TCRdb retains in-frame clones only, with some absent. That table furnishes V, J and clone size, whereas the DNA furnished D and trimming. Found here are about 260,000 clones, approximately 87% of them singletons; the top ten hold 3.5% to 5.5%.

The clonotype was recovered from a man aged 55 to 70 who had recovered from COVID-19. Sequences were obtained from peripheral blood. This chain connects TRBV5-4 to TRBJ1-1; 7 bases match TRBD1. CDR3 coding DNA: TGTGCCAGCAGCCCCTCGACAGGGATCGGGACTGAAGCTTTCTTT. It yields the protein CASSPSTGIGTEAFF.